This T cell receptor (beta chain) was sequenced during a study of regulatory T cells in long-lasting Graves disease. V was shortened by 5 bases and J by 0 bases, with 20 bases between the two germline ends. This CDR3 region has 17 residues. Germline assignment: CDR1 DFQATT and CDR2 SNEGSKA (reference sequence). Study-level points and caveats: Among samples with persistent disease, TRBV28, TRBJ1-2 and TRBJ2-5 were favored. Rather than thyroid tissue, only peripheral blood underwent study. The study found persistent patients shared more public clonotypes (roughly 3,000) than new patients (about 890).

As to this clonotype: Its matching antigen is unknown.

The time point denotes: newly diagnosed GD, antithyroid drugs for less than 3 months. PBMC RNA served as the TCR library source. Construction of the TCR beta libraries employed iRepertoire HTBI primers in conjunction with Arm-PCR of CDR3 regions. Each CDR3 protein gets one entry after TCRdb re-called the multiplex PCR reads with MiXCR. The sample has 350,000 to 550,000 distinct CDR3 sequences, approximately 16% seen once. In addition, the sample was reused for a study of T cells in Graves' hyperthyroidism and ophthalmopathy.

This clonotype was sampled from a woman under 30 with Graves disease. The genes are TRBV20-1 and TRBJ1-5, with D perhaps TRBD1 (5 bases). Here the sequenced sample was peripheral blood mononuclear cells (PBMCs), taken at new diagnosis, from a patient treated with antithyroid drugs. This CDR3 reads CSAHNFREQNSNQPQHF. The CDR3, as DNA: TGCAGTGCTCATAACTTCAGGGAACAGAATAGCAATCAGCCCCAGCATTTT.